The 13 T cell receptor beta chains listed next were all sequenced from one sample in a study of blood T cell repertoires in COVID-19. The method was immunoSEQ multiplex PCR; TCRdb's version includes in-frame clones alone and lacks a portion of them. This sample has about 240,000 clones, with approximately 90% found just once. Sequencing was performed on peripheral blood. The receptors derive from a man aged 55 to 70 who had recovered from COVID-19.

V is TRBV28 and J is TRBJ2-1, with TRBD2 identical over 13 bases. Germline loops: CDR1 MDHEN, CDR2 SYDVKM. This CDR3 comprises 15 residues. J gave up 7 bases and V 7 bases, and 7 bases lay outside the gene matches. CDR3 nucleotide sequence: TGTGCCAGCACCTCGACTAGCGGGGGGAAGAATGAGCAGTTCTTC. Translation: CASTSTSGGKNEQFF.

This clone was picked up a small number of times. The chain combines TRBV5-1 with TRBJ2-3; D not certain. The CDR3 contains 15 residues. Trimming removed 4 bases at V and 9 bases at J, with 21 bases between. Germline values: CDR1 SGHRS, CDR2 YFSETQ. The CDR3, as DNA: TGCGCCAGCAGCCACCAGAGTTTAGCACCGTTGACGCAGTATTTT. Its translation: CASSHQSLAPLTQYF.

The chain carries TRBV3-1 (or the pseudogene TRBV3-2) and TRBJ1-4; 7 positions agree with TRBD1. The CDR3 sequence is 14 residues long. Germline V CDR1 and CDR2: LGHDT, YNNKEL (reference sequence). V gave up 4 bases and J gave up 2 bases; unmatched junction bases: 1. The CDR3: CASSPQGTNEKLFF. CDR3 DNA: TGTGCCAGCAGCCCACAGGGGACTAATGAAAAACTGTTTTTT.

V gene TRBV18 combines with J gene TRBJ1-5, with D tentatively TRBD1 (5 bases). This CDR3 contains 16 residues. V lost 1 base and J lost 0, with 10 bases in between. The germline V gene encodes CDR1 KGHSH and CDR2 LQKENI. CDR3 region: CASSPQGYYSNQPQHF. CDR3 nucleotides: TGTGCCAGCTCACCACAGGGGTATTATAGCAATCAGCCCCAGCATTTT.

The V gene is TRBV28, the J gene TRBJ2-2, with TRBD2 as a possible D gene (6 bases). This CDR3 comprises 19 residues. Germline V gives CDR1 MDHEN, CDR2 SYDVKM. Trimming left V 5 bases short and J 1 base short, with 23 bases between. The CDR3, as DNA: TGTGCCAGCAGTCCTCCTACCCCGGGAGATATGATGAACACCGGGGAGCTGTTTTTT. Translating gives CASSPPTPGDMMNTGELFF.

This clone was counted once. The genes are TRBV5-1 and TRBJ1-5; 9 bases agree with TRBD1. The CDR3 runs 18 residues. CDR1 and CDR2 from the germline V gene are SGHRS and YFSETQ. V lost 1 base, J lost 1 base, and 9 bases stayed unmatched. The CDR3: CASSLNPPGTGSNQPQHF. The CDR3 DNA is TGCGCCAGCAGCTTGAATCCTCCCGGGACAGGGAGCAATCAGCCCCAGCATTTT.

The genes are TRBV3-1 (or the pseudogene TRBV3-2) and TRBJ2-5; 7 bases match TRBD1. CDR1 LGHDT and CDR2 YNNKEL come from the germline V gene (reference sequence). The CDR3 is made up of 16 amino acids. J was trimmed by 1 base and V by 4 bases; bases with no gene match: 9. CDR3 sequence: CASSLEPGQSQETQYF. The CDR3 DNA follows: TGTGCCAGCAGCCTCGAACCGGGACAGTCCCAAGAGACCCAGTACTTC.

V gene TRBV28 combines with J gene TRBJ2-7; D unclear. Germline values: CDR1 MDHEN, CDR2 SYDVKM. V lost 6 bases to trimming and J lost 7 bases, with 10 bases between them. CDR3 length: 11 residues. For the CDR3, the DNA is TGTGCCAGCAGCCCCGACACGGAGCAGTACTTC. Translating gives CASSPDTEQYF.

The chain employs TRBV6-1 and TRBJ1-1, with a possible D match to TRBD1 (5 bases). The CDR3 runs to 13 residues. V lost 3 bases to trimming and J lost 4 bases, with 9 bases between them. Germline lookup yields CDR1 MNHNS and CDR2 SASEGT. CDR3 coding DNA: TGTGCCAGCAGTGATCGCAGGGTCACTGAAGCTTTCTTT. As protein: CASSDRRVTEAFF.

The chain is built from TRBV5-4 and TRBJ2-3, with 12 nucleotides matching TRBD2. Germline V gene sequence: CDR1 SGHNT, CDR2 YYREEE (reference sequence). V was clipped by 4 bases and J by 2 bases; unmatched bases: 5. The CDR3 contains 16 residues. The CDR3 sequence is CASSRRLAGATDTQYF. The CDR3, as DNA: TGTGCCAGCAGCCGGAGACTAGCGGGGGCCACAGATACGCAGTATTTT.

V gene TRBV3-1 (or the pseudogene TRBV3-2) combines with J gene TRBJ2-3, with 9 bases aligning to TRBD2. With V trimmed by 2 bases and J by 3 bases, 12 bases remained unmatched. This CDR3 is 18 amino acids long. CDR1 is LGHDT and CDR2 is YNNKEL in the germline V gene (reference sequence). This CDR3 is CASSQRSGGPVMTDTQYF. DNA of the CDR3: TGTGCCAGCAGCCAACGGAGCGGGGGGCCGGTAATGACAGATACGCAGTATTTT.

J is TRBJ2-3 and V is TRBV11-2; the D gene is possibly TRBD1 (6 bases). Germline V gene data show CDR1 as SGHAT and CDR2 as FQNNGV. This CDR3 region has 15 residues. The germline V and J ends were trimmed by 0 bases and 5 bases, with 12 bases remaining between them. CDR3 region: CASSLEGGLRDTQYF. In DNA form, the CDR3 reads TGTGCCAGCAGCTTAGAAGGGGGTTTACGAGATACGCAGTATTTT.

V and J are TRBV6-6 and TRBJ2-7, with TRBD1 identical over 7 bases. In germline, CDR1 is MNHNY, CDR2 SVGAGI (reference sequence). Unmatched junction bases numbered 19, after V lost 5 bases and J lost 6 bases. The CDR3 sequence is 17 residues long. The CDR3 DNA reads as TGTGCCAGCAGTAGATCAACCTACGGGACAGAGGGATCCGAGCAGTACTTC. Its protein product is CASSRSTYGTEGSEQYF.